This T cell receptor (beta chain) was observed in a study of blood T cell repertoires in COVID-19 (dated by TCRdb to 2019 to 2021). Broadly, across the study: Samples from collaborators originated in the United States, Italy and Spain and spanned both the acute and convalescent phases of COVID-19. The dataset comprised deeply sampled blood TCRbeta repertoires from subjects exposed to, actively infected with, or recovered from COVID-19. The sample metadata nearly always contained a de-identified subject ID, COVID-19 status, age in years and sex. The repertoires were released in a freely available public database meant as a resource for research on the immune response to SARS-CoV-2. The material from the prospective study consisted of cDNA or gDNA derived from T cells, B-cell-depleted T cells, or PBMCs. Where available, HLA class I and class II types were taken from metadata supplied by the sample provider and were not determined by assay-based typing. Samples came from the ongoing ImmuneRACE study (first 160 participants) plus 1,254 subjects from 6 global collaborators.

The collaborating institutions used their own protocols to collect whole blood in K2EDTA tubes. For TCRbeta analysis, collaborators shipped samples in one of three forms: frozen whole blood, isolated PBMCs, or DNA extracted from either of those sample types. TCRbeta CDR3 regions were amplified from genomic DNA by means of the immunoSEQ Assay, a bias-controlled multiplex PCR. The original methods were these. Within the assay, amplification of reference gene primers was used to estimate how many nucleated cells each sample contained. To quantify the absolute abundance of each unique TCRbeta CDR3 rearrangement, sequence reads were collapsed and filtered. Productive Simpson clonality was computed per sample as the square root of Simpson's diversity index over productive rearrangements. The table comes from immuneACCESS by way of TCRdb, which keeps in-frame sequences with V and J called. Part of the clones is missing from these tables; in studies checked, under half for an unresolved V gene and the rest for unknown reasons. V, J and clone size reflect that table, while D and trimming were determined from the DNA. The sample includes about 310,000 clones, with 87% observed a single time. 1% of the sample is held by the ten biggest clonotypes.

Overall results and qualifications from the work: Clinical and demographic metadata were provided uncurated, with the amount varying by source and participant.

This clone turned up a few times. Its antigen target is currently unknown. No qualities accompany the bases; no much larger clone lies one base away. The germline ends are 18 bases apart after V is trimmed by 6 bases and J by 4 bases. The germline V gene (reference sequence) supplies CDR1 LNHDA and CDR2 SQIVND. The CDR3, from cysteine to phenylalanine, totals 15 residues. Only CDR3 DNA remains: 45 bases, in frame from the first base. The chain was built from TRBV19 and TRBJ1-1; no confident D gene assignment can be made. The receptor's source is a man over 45 with active or convalescent COVID-19. Sequenced material: peripheral blood. Here the CDR3 is given as CASRPSPGVLTEAFF. The sequence in DNA is TGTGCCAGTAGACCCTCACCCGGGGTCCTCACTGAAGCTTTCTTT.